Presented here are 9 T cell receptor beta chains from one specimen sequenced in a study of CD8 T cells in Susac syndrome (dated by TCRdb to about 2019). The library was prepared using the immunoSEQ multiplex PCR assay. RNA was extracted using the RNeasy kit, and roughly 0.45 to 1 microgram was reverse transcribed with random hexamers. The raw public data were reprocessed by TCRdb itself: fastp quality trimming at Q25, MiXCR clonotype calling, in-frame beta chains only. Every CDR3 protein is listed once, alongside the most common genes and DNA of its rows. The sample contains some 400,000 distinct CDR3 sequences, around 83% of them found a single time. Of the sample, approximately 0.12% falls within the top ten clones. The sample was CD8+ T cells from PBMCs. The receptors shown here come from a human donor with multiple sclerosis.

This chain joins TRBV10-1 and TRBJ1-1, with D maybe TRBD1 (6 bases). CDR1 is WNHNN, CDR2 SYGVQD, per germline (reference sequence). This CDR3 is built from 15 residues. The V and J ends lost 5 bases and 5 bases respectively, with 18 bases between them. Here the CDR3 reads CASSSQGGGGTEAFF. The CDR3 bases are TGCGCCAGCAGTTCCCAGGGAGGAGGGGGTACTGAAGCTTTCTTT.

The chain has TRBV7-6 and TRBJ2-2; 9 nucleotides line up with TRBD2. The CDR3 totals 21 residues. V was clipped by 3 bases and J by 0 bases; unmatched bases: 17. Germline V gene lookup returns CDR1 SGHVS and CDR2 FNYEAQ. In DNA form, the CDR3 reads TGTGCCAGCAGCTTTCCCTCCGGTAGCGGGGGAGCTACCGCGAACACCGGGGAGCTGTTTTTT. It encodes CASSFPSGSGGATANTGELFF.

The chain joins TRBV29-1 to TRBJ2-5; 10 nucleotides align to TRBD2. This CDR3 has 14 residues. Germline V gene data show CDR1 as SQVTM and CDR2 as ANQGSEA. V lost 6 bases and J lost 3; bases outside the gene matches: 7. The CDR3 DNA sequence: TGCAGCGTGGATACTAGCGGGATGGAAGAGACCCAGTACTTC. Its protein product is CSVDTSGMEETQYF.

The chain joins TRBV29-1 to TRBJ2-7, with 10 bases fitting TRBD1. The CDR3 spans 13 residues. CDR1 is SQVTM and CDR2 is ANQGSEA in the germline V gene. After removal of 5 bases from V and 1 base from J, the junction contained 2 bases not matched to a gene. CDR3 in amino acids: CSVRDRGSYEQYF. CDR3 DNA sequence: TGCAGCGTTCGGGACAGGGGATCCTACGAGCAGTACTTC.

The chain uses TRBV6-1 and TRBJ2-1; TRBD2 aligns across 16 bases. The germline gives CDR1 MNHNS, CDR2 SASEGT. CDR3 length equals 17 residues. V lost 6 bases, J lost 8 bases, and 10 bases stayed unmatched. This CDR3 reads CASSEGTSGGAVYEQFF. The CDR3 DNA reads as TGTGCCAGCAGCGAGGGGACTAGCGGGGGGGCCGTCTATGAGCAGTTCTTC.

This rearrangement joins TRBV5-5 to TRBJ1-1; D is possibly TRBD1 (6 bases). The CDR3 extends over 12 amino acids. Germline V lookup: CDR1 SGHKS, CDR2 YYEKEE (reference sequence). Trimming removed 6 bases from V and 1 base from J, with 7 bases in between. CDR3 protein: CASTGENTEAFF. In DNA, the CDR3 is TGTGCCAGCACAGGGGAGAACACTGAAGCTTTCTTT.

This clonotype was picked up one time. The V call is TRBV10-3, the J call TRBJ2-1, with TRBD1 identical over 9 bases. The CDR3 contains 16 residues. V shed 0 bases and J 6 bases; nucleotides not matched to a gene: 6. CDR1 and CDR2 (germline): ENHRY, SYGVKD. The CDR3 DNA reads TGTGCCATCAGTGAGTCGGGGACAGGGTTTCCCAATGAGCAGTTCTTC. This sequence encodes CAISESGTGFPNEQFF.

V and J are TRBV4-1 and TRBJ1-2; TRBD1 matches at 8 bases. This CDR3 has 14 amino acids. Germline V gives CDR1 MGHRA, CDR2 YSYEKL. V lost 2 bases to trimming and J lost 6 bases; unmatched junction nucleotides: 5. The CDR3, as DNA: TGCGCCAGCAGCCAACCCGGACAGGGTGATGGCTACACCTTC. Encoded protein: CASSQPGQGDGYTF.

This rearrangement joins TRBV15 to TRBJ1-1; unclear D gene. Between the trimmed V and J ends, which lost 0 bases and 0 bases, there was a span of 8 bases. The CDR3 runs to 15 residues. Germline V gene sequence: CDR1 LNHNV, CDR2 YYDKDF (reference sequence). The CDR3 region is CATSRESGMNTEAFF. The CDR3 nucleotides read TGTGCCACCAGCAGAGAGTCGGGGATGAACACTGAAGCTTTCTTT. The full variable domain, rest sourced from reference TRBV15 and TRBJ1-1, is DAMVIQNPRYQVTQFGKPVTLSCSQTLNHNVMYWYQQKSSQAPKLLFHYYDKDFNNEADTPDNFQSRRPNTSFCFLDIRSPGLGDTAMYLCATSRESGMNTEAFFGQGTRLTVV.